This T cell receptor (beta chain) appears in the sequencing data of a study of T cell repertoires in cytomegalovirus infection. Across the study: Signatures in public TCR beta sequences pointed to both CMV infection and matching HLA type.

TCRdb analysed the reads with MiXCR anew, one entry per CDR3 protein. This sample has under 850,000 distinct CDR3 sequences; roughly 35% occur once, and the top ten carry around 3%. For this clonotype: One end of the junction varies from germline; a read error may be responsible.

Germline V lookup: CDR1 MGHRA, CDR2 YSYEKL. The CDR3 has 18 residues. Sequencing was done on a sample of PBMCs. This receptor was identified in a human donor in good health (CMV status not recorded). Some clones in this sample may be carry-over from other donors' samples. The chain has TRBV4-1 and TRBJ1-1, with 8 bases lining up with TRBD1. DNA for the CDR3: TGCGCCAGCAGCAAAGAGAGAGACAGGGGTGCCATGAACACTGAAGCTTTCTTT. Its translation: CASSKERDRGAMNTEAFF.